This entry is about one TCR beta chain. The antigen is unknown. The data were obtained in a study of monozygotic twins with inflammatory bowel disease. TCRdb reprocessed the 5' RACE reads and stores each CDR3 protein as one record, lacking DNA. This repertoire comprises about 110,000 distinct CDR3 sequences; its ten largest clones make up under 15%. Overall study findings and caveats: There was no support for any single strong signal or clonotype associated with IBD. Some repertoire variability may stem from patients' differing immunosuppressive treatments.

T cells were not sorted, and total RNA was isolated straight from whole blood. This CDR3 has 16 amino acids. What was sequenced was blood. The chain employs TRBV12-3 or TRBV12-4 and TRBJ1-3. This receptor was taken from a human donor with ulcerative colitis or Crohn's disease, or a healthy co-twin of an affected twin (not recorded which). The CDR3 is CASSLFGTISGNTIYF.